This record concerns one T cell receptor (beta chain) sequence. It lacks a known antigen. A much larger clone is a single base away; this may be a read error. Because it lacks the conserved phenylalanine or tryptophan at the end, this CDR3 is likely a read error. V is trimmed back by 3 bases and J by 9 bases, and the junction contains 6 bases that no gene match accounts for. The germline V gene (reference sequence) sets CDR1 to SEHNR and CDR2 to FQNEAQ. The CDR3 extends over 13 residues, inclusive of both ends. The entry retains the CDR3 DNA only, 39 bases that are in frame from base 1. RNA was isolated from bulk, unsorted tissue, and RNA quality was assessed with a NanoDrop ND-1000 and an Agilent 2100. The donors were newly diagnosed lung cancer patients admitted for thoracic surgery in China from August to November 2014 who had not received prior chemotherapy. The study excluded patients who had received radiotherapy or chemotherapy before or who had another cancer at the same time. Pieces of surgical tissue measuring roughly 1-2.1 cm3 were kept in RNAlater solution and held at -80 degrees C until needed.

This sample was included in a study of tumor and adjacent non-tumor tissue in lung cancer (dated by TCRdb to the late 2010s). Concerning the study at large: By cancer type, the cohort comprised eleven to twelve adenocarcinoma patients, a couple of squamous cell carcinoma patients and 1 small cell lung cancer patient. The roughly 15 enrolled patients, of whom approximately 10 were men and 5 were women, were aged about 30 to 85 years and were diagnosed with TNM stage I to III disease. Sequencing produced about 130 million productive TCRbeta reads in total, an average of about 4.5 million reads per sample. Using bulk TCRbeta repertoires from approximately 15 lung cancer patients, the study set lung tumor tissue side by side with matched distant non-tumor lung tissue. For each patient, one tumor sample and one normal lung sample were taken, giving about 31 paired specimens that underwent TCRbeta CDR3 sequencing. What the study reported, not specific to this receptor: Because peripheral blood was not sequenced, blood TCRbeta repertoires in the lung cancer patients of the study were not examined. Younger patients had significantly higher TCR diversity, and higher tumor TCR diversity was associated with shorter overall and disease-free survival. The sequencing platform is not named in the methods, and unique molecular identifiers are not mentioned. A significantly larger cumulative share of the repertoire was made up by the top 100 clones in normal lung than in tumor tissue. Only roughly 14 patients were in the cohort, and the authors stated that larger samples and more detailed clinical data are needed. TCR diversity (inverse Simpson) was significantly higher in tumor than in normal lung tissue (around 460 vs 160, P = 0.0075, Mann-Whitney U test).

Receptors were amplified or captured by multiplex PCR. Sequencing instrument: Illumina HiSeq 2500. TCRbeta libraries were built by three rounds of nested PCR using primers (Table S4), following protocols modified from ARM-PCR. PCR products of 200-500 bp were gel-excised and purified with the QIAquick gel extraction kit before sequencing. Per the authors' processing: Trimmomatic was used to clean the reads, FLASH merged the cleaned reads into complete CDR3 sequences, and MiTCR assigned the sequences to V(D)J germline segments. VDJtools was used to compute clonal diversity as the inverse Simpson's index. In-frame sequences lacking a premature stop codon were counted as productive reads. The raw public reads went through TCRdb reprocessing: fastp at Q25, MiXCR clone calling, in-frame beta chains kept. Identical CDR3 protein sequences are pooled into one entry, listed with their most common genes and DNA. TCRdb, not the authors, supplied the V and J calls. Counted in this sample were roughly 120,000 distinct CDR3 sequences; roughly 77% of them appeared once. The ten largest clones capture roughly 35% of the sample.

This clonotype was obtained from a woman aged 55-69 years with non-small cell lung cancer. The rearrangement joined TRBV7-9 to TRBJ1-1, and 8 bases in between align with TRBD1. Source material: lung tumor tissue. The CDR3 reads CASSFRDRPKAFL. The DNA sequence reads TGTGCCAGCAGCTTCCGGGACAGGCCGAAAGCTTTCTTG.